This is a list of T cell receptor beta chains from one sample in a study of T cell repertoires in cytomegalovirus infection. MiXCR, applied by TCRdb to the reads, yields one record per CDR3 protein. The table has fewer than 150,000 distinct CDR3 sequences, roughly 30% seen once; the top ten hold roughly 40%. The antigens of these receptors remain unknown. Sequencing was performed on CD8+ T cells from cultured PBMCs, taken from culture after CMV antigen stimulation. All receptors derive from a human donor in good health (CMV status not recorded). Some clones in this sample may be carry-over from other donors' samples. Each CDR3 is given with its conserved first and last residue. The D gene is left open where the match is weak. Some rows have no size entry. The others give once, few or many, or a class for an expanded clone.

V gene	D gene	J gene	clone size	CDR3 protein	CDR3 DNA
TRBV7-2	TRBD1	TRBJ2-2	few	CASRQGTDTGELFF	TGTGCCAGCAGACAGGGGACGGACACCGGGGAGCTGTTTTTT
TRBV27	-	TRBJ2-4	-	CASSLGRGNIQYF	TGTGCCAGCAGTTTAGGCAGAGGAAACATTCAGTACTTC
TRBV27	-	TRBJ1-1	-	CASSFSLTGGTEAFF	TGTGCCAGCAGTTTTTCCTTGACAGGTGGCACTGAAGCTTTCTTT
TRBV7-9	-	TRBJ1-1	-	CASSFEDTEAFF	TGTGCCAGCAGCTTCGAGGACACTGAAGCTTTCTTT
TRBV20-1	-	TRBJ1-1	-	CSAEKGDTEAFF	TGCAGTGCTGAAAAGGGGGACACTGAAGCTTTCTTT
TRBV28	TRBD1	TRBJ2-7	-	CASSLGRTGGDHYEQYF	TGTGCCAGCAGTTTAGGAAGGACAGGGGGAGATCACTACGAGCAGTACTTC
TRBV7-2	-	TRBJ2-7	many	CASSLAQMGGYEQYF	TGTGCCAGCAGCTTAGCGCAAATGGGGGGTTACGAGCAGTACTTC
TRBV25-1	TRBD2	TRBJ2-1	few	CASSEYFRPGTSGYNEQFF	TGTGCCAGCAGTGAATATTTCAGGCCCGGGACTAGCGGATACAATGAGCAGTTCTTC
TRBV6-2/TRBV6-3	TRBD2	TRBJ2-3	-	CASWRGGLADTQYF	TGTGCCAGCTGGCGGGGGGGCCTCGCAGATACGCAGTATTTT
TRBV5-1	TRBD2	TRBJ2-2	-	CASSLDFPGTSGSGELFF	TGCGCCAGCAGCTTGGATTTCCCCGGGACTAGCGGATCCGGGGAGCTGTTTTTT
TRBV7-2	TRBD1	TRBJ2-7	-	CASRFGTGGEQYF	TGTGCCAGCAGATTTGGGACAGGGGGCGAGCAGTACTTC
TRBV18	-	TRBJ1-2	once	CASSPGLLVNYGYTF	TGTGCCAGCTCACCTGGGCTGCTAGTTAACTATGGCTACACCTTC
TRBV7-6	-	TRBJ2-7	few	CASSYAGSFYEQYF	TGTGCCAGCAGCTACGCCGGGTCTTTCTACGAGCAGTACTTC
TRBV6-1	-	TRBJ1-5	once	CASSDSETGPQPQHF	TGTGCCAGCAGTGACTCTGAGACAGGACCTCAGCCCCAGCATTTT
TRBV3-1	-	TRBJ2-7	few	CASSQDMGNYEQYF	TGTGCCAGCAGCCAAGATATGGGGAACTACGAGCAGTACTTC
TRBV6-1	TRBD1	TRBJ1-5	many	CASRQSGTGDQPQHF	TGTGCCAGCAGACAATCCGGGACAGGGGATCAGCCCCAGCATTTT
TRBV4-1	TRBD1	TRBJ1-1	-	CASSQGGGSNTEAFF	TGCGCCAGCAGCCAAGGAGGGGGCAGTAACACTGAAGCTTTCTTT
TRBV9	-	TRBJ2-2	-	CASSVAGELFF	TGTGCCAGCAGCGTAGCCGGGGAGCTGTTTTTT
TRBV6-8	-	TRBJ2-1	few	CASNQPGGDEQFF	TGTGCCAGCAACCAACCGGGGGGCGACGAGCAGTTCTTC
TRBV12-5	-	TRBJ1-1	few	CASGFLGNTEAFF	TGTGCTAGTGGTTTCCTGGGTAACACTGAAGCTTTCTTT
TRBV12-3/TRBV12-4	TRBD2	TRBJ2-1	many	CASSLAGGKGNEQFF	TGTGCCAGCAGTTTAGCGGGGGGGAAAGGGAATGAGCAGTTCTTC
TRBV19	-	TRBJ2-2	-	CASSPMVRLDGGELFF	TGTGCCAGTAGCCCGATGGTGCGCCTCGATGGCGGGGAGCTGTTTTTT
TRBV5-4	TRBD1	TRBJ2-1	many	CASSLQGRGDEQFF	TGTGCCAGCAGCTTACAGGGGCGAGGCGATGAGCAGTTCTTC
TRBV28	-	TRBJ2-4	-	CASSKMGAGELAKNIQYF	TGTGCCAGCAGTAAGATGGGCGCTGGCGAGTTAGCCAAAAACATTCAGTACTTC